This record covers a single TCR beta chain. The sample holds a few counts of this clone. This receptor's antigen is unknown. Base qualities are not recorded, but no much larger clone differs from it by a single base. The CDR3 regions of human TCRbeta chains were analyzed by immunosequencing. On the study's bioinformatics: Repertoire TCRs were matched against a reference library of SARS-CoV-2-specific TCRs generated with the MIRA antigen-specificity platform. Breadth meant the fraction of unique TCRs that were SARS-CoV-2-associated, whereas depth meant the fraction of total T cells that were SARS-CoV-2-associated. Using the MIRA data, every spike-specific TCR was mapped to the spike region that the TCR reacted to and assigned to either a CD4 or a CD8 class. Log10-transformed breadth and depth values were compared by one-way ANOVA with Sidak's multiple comparisons tests. TCRdb stores this immuneACCESS table with in-frame sequences only. Part of the clones is absent; in the studies checked, under half of the shortfall reflects unresolved V genes, and no reason is known for the rest. The V and J calls and the clone size are those of that table, but D and trimming were determined from the DNA. The sample records nearly 110,000 clones, 90% of which are singletons. The ten largest clones capture 6.5% to 10% of the sample.

Trimming takes 0 bases from V and 2 bases from J, and the germline ends sit 10 bases apart. The CDR3, from cysteine to phenylalanine, totals 15 residues. This entry keeps only the CDR3 DNA: 45 bases, framed from base 1. In the germline V gene (reference sequence), CDR1 corresponds to MNHEY and CDR2 to SMNVEV. Taken with the paper, the label for time point translates to: about 28 days (+/-7) after the second vaccine dose. AZD1222 recipients with second doses at about 4 weeks or about 12 weeks were pooled, because spike-specific TCR depth and breadth did not differ between schedules. Samples from vaccinated people were obtained from the UK trials COV001 and COV002, which included a single-blind randomized controlled phase 2/3 trial of AZD1222 (ChAdOx1 nCoV-19) in healthy adults. Trial participant PBMC samples were collected at day 0 and day 28 after the second dose for TCRbeta chain sequencing. The data are from a study of T cell responses to AZD1222 COVID-19 vaccine (dated by TCRdb to 2020 to 2023). With regard to the full study: A total of just over 230 trial participants underwent TCR sequencing, of whom roughly 210 had received two doses of AZD1222 and around 25 had received two doses of the MenACWY control vaccine. Enrollment into the trials was organized by age into subgroups of 18-55, 56-69 and 70-plus years, and those subgroups contained roughly 150, 30 and 60 TCR-sequenced participants, respectively. On the study overall, not on this receptor specifically: Nearly half of unique spike-specific TCRs reportedly recognized epitopes outside regions mutated in the B.1.351 and B.1.1.7 variants. Because no samples from the day 14 peak response were available, repertoires could be characterized only after the peak T cell response. A significant rise in spike-specific TCR breadth and depth was observed after two AZD1222 doses relative to day 0 and relative to MenACWY recipients. The 56-69-year group was small, and its depth increase did not reach significance, likely because of low power. Most participants were white British and females outnumbered males, and the authors suggested that clonal diversity may have been underestimated. Vaccine-associated CD4 TCRs spanned the whole spike protein, with dominant responses in regions 160-218 and 743-854. Only a handful of AZD1222 recipients were SARS-CoV-2 seropositive at baseline, limiting conclusions about previously exposed vaccinees.

The chain was built from TRBV27 and TRBJ1-1; confidence is insufficient to name the D gene. Source: peripheral blood, taken 28 days after the second AZD1222 dose. This TCR came from an adult who received the AZD1222 COVID-19 vaccine. The DNA is as follows: TGTGCCAGCAGTTTATCCGGCTTTGGTAACACTGAAGCTTTCTTT. The translation is CASSLSGFGNTEAFF.